Shown below are 21 T cell receptor beta chains from a single sample sequenced in a study of Graves' ophthalmopathy and Graves' hyperthyroidism. Researchers took RNA transcripts and amplified TCR beta CDR3 regions from them. HTBI primers were employed in first-round RT-PCR, then a second-round multiplex PCR followed. TCRdb used MiXCR to reprocess the multiplex PCR reads, holding one entry per CDR3 protein. The repertoire includes 650,000 to 900,000 distinct CDR3 sequences, 40% of them detected once, and about 40% sits in the top ten. The sample taken for sequencing was peripheral blood. Receptors originate from an adult man with Graves' ophthalmopathy.

The chain employs TRBV10-3 and TRBJ1-6; possibly TRBD1 for D (5 bases). Germline V gene lookup returns CDR1 ENHRY and CDR2 SYGVKD. CDR3 length: 17 amino acids. Trimming cost V 6 bases and J 9 bases, with 24 bases left between them. CDR3 DNA sequence: TGTGCCATCAGACGGGGGACCTTCCCGGAATTTAGTTCACCCCTCCACTTT. It is translated as CAIRRGTFPEFSSPLHF.

Only one count was recorded for this clonotype. This CDR3 fails to terminate in the conserved phenylalanine or tryptophan, so it likely reflects a read error. The DNA is omitted, as the CDR3 cannot be located on it reliably, and the CDR3 follows TCRdb's listing. The chain is built from TRBV11-2 and TRBJ1-2. The CDR3 extends over 14 residues, inclusive of both ends. Germline CDR1 is SGHAT and CDR2 is FQNNGV. The CDR3 loop reads CTSSLEASTYGYTC.

This clonotype was seen only a few times. The chain combines TRBV11-3 with TRBJ2-7; D is perhaps TRBD1 or TRBD2 (5 bases each). Deletions cut 5 bases from V and 0 bases from J, with 11 bases between. Germline assignment: CDR1 SGHNT and CDR2 YENEEA. The length of the CDR3 is 14 residues. This CDR3 is CASSHAGTSYEQYF. CDR3 sequence (DNA): TGTGCCAGCAGCCATGCCGGGACCTCCTACGAGCAGTACTTC.

The rearrangement uses TRBV7-2 and TRBJ2-5; 12 nucleotides agree with TRBD2. The ends lost 2 bases at V and 5 bases at J; junction bases unmatched: 15. The germline CDR1 and CDR2 sequences are SGHTA and FQGNSA. This CDR3 region has 19 residues. The CDR3 region has the DNA TGTGCCAGCAGCTTACCGAAGACTAGCGGGAGTGTATTTGTGGAGACCCAGTACTTC. Translated, it gives CASSLPKTSGSVFVETQYF.

The chain's CDR3 is CASSRTGGTLHF. CDR3 nucleotide sequence: TGTGCCAGCAGTCGTACAGGGGGCACCCTCCACTTT. V gene TRBV7-2 combines with J gene TRBJ1-6; 9 nucleotides line up with TRBD1. Germline-derived CDR1 and CDR2 are SGHTA and FQGNSA. The CDR3 is made up of 12 amino acids. V shed 6 bases and J 14 bases; nucleotides not matched to a gene: 5.

For this clonotype: This may come from a read error, since a much larger clone is one base off. This chain links TRBV10-1 with TRBJ2-2, with 7 bases fitting TRBD1. CDR1 is WNHNN and CDR2 is SYGVQD in the germline V gene (reference sequence). The length of the CDR3 is 13 residues. CDR3 sequence (DNA): TGCGCCAGCAGGGGACAGAACACCGGGGAGCTGTCTTTT. Protein: CASRGQNTGELSF.

The chain recombines TRBV15 with TRBJ1-3, with no clear D. V was clipped by 0 bases and J by 2 bases, with 8 bases between them. This CDR3 has 15 residues. Germline assignment: CDR1 LNHNV and CDR2 YYDKDF (reference sequence). The CDR3 loop reads CATSRDPGPGNTIYF. The CDR3 coding sequence is TGTGCCACCAGCAGAGATCCGGGCCCTGGAAACACCATATATTTT.

In regard to this clonotype: The junction departs from the called germline gene at one end, perhaps through a read error. CDR3 sequence reads: CASSRVGTGYGGYTF. In DNA, the CDR3 is TGTGCCAGCAGTCGGGTCGGGACAGGGTACGGTGGCTACACCTTC. V gene TRBV10-3 combines with J gene TRBJ1-2, with TRBD1 identical over 9 bases. Germline V gene sequence: CDR1 ENHRY, CDR2 SYGVKD. There are 15 residues in the CDR3.

V and J are TRBV2 and TRBJ2-7; tentatively, D is TRBD2 (5 bases). Germline V gene sequence: CDR1 SNHLY, CDR2 FYNNEI. The CDR3 runs to 13 residues. Trimming removed 5 bases at V and 4 bases at J, with 12 bases between. The CDR3 loop is CASSFFRGYEQYF. CDR3 DNA sequence: TGTGCCAGCAGTTTCTTCCGGGGTTACGAGCAGTACTTC.

Of note for this clonotype: One junction end does not reproduce the germline sequence, and a read error may be involved. The rearrangement links TRBV9 to TRBJ1-1; D is possibly TRBD1 (6 bases). The CDR3 spans 15 residues. Germline V CDR1 and CDR2: SGDLS, YYNGEE. CDR3 region: CATSEWAGRGTEAFF. CDR3 bases: TGTGCCACCAGCGAGTGGGCGGGCAGGGGCACTGAAGCTTTCTTT.

This chain connects TRBV29-1 to TRBJ2-1; 8 positions agree with TRBD1. Germline assignment: CDR1 SQVTM and CDR2 ANQGSEA. The V segment lost 3 bases and the J segment 4 bases; nucleotides outside the gene matches: 8. The CDR3 has 15 amino acids. CDR3 in DNA: TGCAGCGTTGATCACCCCCAGGGGGCATACAATGAGCAGTTCTTC. Translating gives CSVDHPQGAYNEQFF.

This clonotype was counted between two and nine times. The chain combines TRBV12-3 or TRBV12-4 with TRBJ1-4, with D possibly being TRBD1 (5 bases). CDR3 length: 15 residues. Trimming took off 2 bases at V and 8 bases at J, with 15 bases between the two ends. CDR3 protein: CASSLSGGGGEKLFF. DNA of the CDR3: TGTGCCAGCAGTTTATCCGGGGGAGGTGGCGAAAAACTGTTTTTT.

This rearrangement joins TRBV7-2 to TRBJ1-3; TRBD1 might be the D (5 bases). Germline V gene data show CDR1 as SGHTA and CDR2 as FQGNSA. V lost 5 bases and J 4 bases, leaving 18 bases between the germline ends. The CDR3 extends over 16 amino acids. The CDR3 spells CASSQGARGLGNTIYF. In DNA form, the CDR3 reads TGTGCCAGCAGCCAAGGGGCACGTGGGCTAGGAAACACCATATATTTT.

In regard to this clonotype: At one boundary the junction diverges from the germline segment, which might be a read error. V usage is TRBV4-1 and J usage is TRBJ2-5; D call uncertain. The CDR3 runs 14 residues. CDR1 and CDR2 from the germline V gene are MGHRA and YSYEKL. CDR3 DNA: TGCGCCACCAGCCAAGATGAAACGGAAGAGACCCAGTACTTC. Protein sequence: CATSQDETEETQYF.

V gene TRBV7-9 combines with J gene TRBJ2-5; D perhaps matches TRBD2 (5 bases). The germline V gene has CDR1 SEHNR and CDR2 FQNEAQ (reference sequence). V lost 3 bases to trimming and J lost 13 bases, with 15 bases between them. This CDR3 spans 12 amino acids. This CDR3 is CASSLVASNPYF. The CDR3 nucleotides read TGTGCCAGCAGCTTGGTTGCTAGCAATCCGTACTTC. Full variable domain (missing parts from reference TRBV7-9 and TRBJ2-5): DTGVSQNPRHKITKRGQNVTFRCDPISEHNRLYWYRQTLGQGPEFLTYFQNEAQLEKSRLLSDRFSAERPKGSFSTLEIQRTEQGDSAMYLCASSLVASNPYFGPGTRLLVL.

This clonotype is a singleton in its sample. This rearrangement joins TRBV2 to TRBJ2-7, with 9 bases identical to TRBD1. Germline CDR1 reads SNHLY; CDR2 reads FYNNEI. CDR3 length: 14 residues. The CDR3 DNA sequence: TGTGCTAGATATACAGGGGGCTTGTTCTACGAGCAGTACTTC. It yields the protein CARYTGGLFYEQYF. Full variable domain (missing parts from reference TRBV2 and TRBJ2-7): EPEVTQTPSHQVTQMGQEVILRCVPISNHLYFYWYRQILGQKVEFLVSFYNNEISEKSEIFDDQFSVERPDGSNFTLKIRSTKLEDSAMYFCARYTGGLFYEQYFGPGTRLTVT.

This clonotype was seen ten or more times. V is TRBV10-2 and J is TRBJ1-6; 9 positions agree with TRBD1. Germline CDR1 and CDR2: WSHSY and SAAADI. The CDR3 loop spans 13 amino acids. Unmatched junction bases numbered 4, after V lost 6 bases and J lost 10 bases. The CDR3 nucleotides are TGCGCCAGCAGGAGGGACAGGGACTCACCCCTCCACTTT. This translates into CASRRDRDSPLHF.

This sequence joins TRBV25-1 and TRBJ2-5; 8 positions match TRBD2. J gave up 2 bases and V 8 bases, and 7 bases lay outside the gene matches. This CDR3 region has 14 residues. The V gene's germline CDR1 is MGHDK and CDR2 SYGVNS. CDR3 region: CASVDTSGQETQYF. CDR3 DNA: TGTGCCAGCGTTGATACTAGCGGACAAGAGACCCAGTACTTC.

About this clonotype itself: A much larger clone sits a single nucleotide away, making a read error possible. This CDR3 is missing its conserved last phenylalanine or tryptophan, likely due to a read error. The chain combines TRBV7-9 with TRBJ1-1; D is unclear. Trimming shortened V by 2 bases and J by 2 bases, and 6 bases separated the two germline ends. The CDR3 is made up of 13 amino acids. Germline CDR1 SEHNR, CDR2 FQNEAQ (reference sequence). CDR3 DNA: TGTGCCAGCAGCTTAAGGAGTAACACTGAAGCTTTCCTT. This gives the protein CASSLRSNTEAFL.

A remark on this clonotype: A much larger clone is a single base away; this may be a read error. The chain uses TRBV7-7 and TRBJ2-5; 10 bases are a match to TRBD1. The CDR3 is 15 residues long. Germline CDR1 reads SSHAT; CDR2 reads FNYEAQ (reference sequence). With 5 bases clipped from V and 9 bases from J, the junction kept 12 bases outside the gene matches. The CDR3 loop is CASSPPGQGTKAQYF. The DNA for the CDR3 is TGTGCCAGCAGCCCCCCGGGACAGGGGACAAAGGCCCAGTACTTC.

This clonotype was recorded at least ten times. The chain couples TRBV12-3 or TRBV12-4 to TRBJ1-2; tentatively, D is TRBD1 (6 bases). The germline V and J ends were trimmed by 6 bases and 4 bases, with 12 bases remaining between them. The CDR3 sequence is 13 residues long. CDR3 residues: CASSPDRSYGYTF. CDR3 nucleotides: TGTGCCAGCAGCCCCGACAGGTCCTATGGCTACACCTTC.